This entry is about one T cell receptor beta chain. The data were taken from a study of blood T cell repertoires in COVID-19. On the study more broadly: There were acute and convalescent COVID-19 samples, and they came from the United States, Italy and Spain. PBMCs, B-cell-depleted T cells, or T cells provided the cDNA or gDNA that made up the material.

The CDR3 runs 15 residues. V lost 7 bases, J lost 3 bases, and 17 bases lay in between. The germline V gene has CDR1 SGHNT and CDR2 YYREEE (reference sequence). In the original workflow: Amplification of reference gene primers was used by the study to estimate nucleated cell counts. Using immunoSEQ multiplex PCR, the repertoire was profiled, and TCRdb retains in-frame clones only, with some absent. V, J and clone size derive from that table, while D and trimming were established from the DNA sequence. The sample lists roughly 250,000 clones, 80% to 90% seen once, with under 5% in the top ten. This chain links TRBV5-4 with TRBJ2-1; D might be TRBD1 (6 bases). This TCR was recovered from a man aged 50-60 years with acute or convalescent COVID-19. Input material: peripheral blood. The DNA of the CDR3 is TGTGCCAGCCGGGCTGTGGGGGCGGGCTACAATGAGCAGTTCTTC. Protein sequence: CASRAVGAGYNEQFF.